This T cell receptor beta chain is from a study of T cell responses to AZD1222 COVID-19 vaccine. This clone was recorded only once. Its antigen is as yet unknown. CDR3 size: 14 residues. Germline loops: CDR1 ENHRY, CDR2 SYGVKD. The J segment lost 6 bases and the V segment lost 8 bases, leaving 11 bases of the junction unmatched. Regarding the study as a whole: All repertoire sampling was performed exclusively after the peak T cell response. Baseline seropositives among AZD1222 recipients totaled only 5 to 7. Clonal diversity may have been underestimated, and the donors were mostly white British, with more females than males. Spike-specific TCR breadth rose after two AZD1222 doses, and depth rose as well.

The repertoire was sequenced with immunoSEQ multiplex PCR; TCRdb's copy has only in-frame clones and lacks some. The top ten clones hold around 20% of a sample with roughly 110,000 clones, approximately 90% of them seen once. The J gene is TRBJ2-7, the V gene TRBV10-3; TRBD1 aligns across 9 bases. Sequences were derived from peripheral blood, sampled on day 0 of AZD1222 vaccination. This TCR was recovered from an adult in good health. CDR3 in DNA: TGTGCCATCGCCCACCGGGACAGGGTCGTCGAGCAGTACTTC. Translated, it gives CAIAHRDRVVEQYF.